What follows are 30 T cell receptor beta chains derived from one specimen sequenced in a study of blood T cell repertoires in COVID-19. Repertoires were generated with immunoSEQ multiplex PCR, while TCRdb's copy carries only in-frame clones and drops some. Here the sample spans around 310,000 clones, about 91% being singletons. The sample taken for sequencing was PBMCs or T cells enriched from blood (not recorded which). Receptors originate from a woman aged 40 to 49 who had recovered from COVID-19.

In nucleotides, the CDR3 is TGTGCCAGCAGTAGTTCCGGACTGGGCGAGCAGTACTTC. Translation: CASSSSGLGEQYF. The rearrangement uses TRBV6-2 or TRBV6-3 and TRBJ2-7, with a weak D call TRBD2 (5 bases). V lost 5 bases and J lost 6, with 14 bases in between. CDR1 and CDR2 from the germline V gene are MNHEY and SVGEGT. The CDR3 sequence is 13 residues long.

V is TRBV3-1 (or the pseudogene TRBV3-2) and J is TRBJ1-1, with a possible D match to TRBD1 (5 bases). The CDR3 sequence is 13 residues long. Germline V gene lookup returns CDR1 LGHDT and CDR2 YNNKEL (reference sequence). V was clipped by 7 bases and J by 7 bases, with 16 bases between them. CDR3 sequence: CASTLTGGVEAFF. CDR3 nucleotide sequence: TGTGCCAGCACCCTCACCGGAGGGGTTGAAGCTTTCTTT.

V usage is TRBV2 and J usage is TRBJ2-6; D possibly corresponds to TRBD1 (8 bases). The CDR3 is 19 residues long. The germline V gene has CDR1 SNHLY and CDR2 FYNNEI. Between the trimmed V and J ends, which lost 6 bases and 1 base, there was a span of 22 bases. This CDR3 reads CASRRGQGQRGSGANVLTF. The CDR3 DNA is TGTGCCAGCAGGCGAGGACAGGGACAGCGGGGATCTGGGGCCAACGTCCTGACTTTC.

The CDR3: CASSLALNQPQHF. Here the CDR3 DNA reads TGTGCCAGCAGCTTAGCCCTTAATCAGCCCCAGCATTTT. The chain links TRBV7-2 to TRBJ1-5; D uncertain. The CDR3 contains 13 residues. Germline loops: CDR1 SGHTA, CDR2 FQGNSA. With 0 bases removed from V and 4 bases from J, the gap between germline ends came to 4 bases.

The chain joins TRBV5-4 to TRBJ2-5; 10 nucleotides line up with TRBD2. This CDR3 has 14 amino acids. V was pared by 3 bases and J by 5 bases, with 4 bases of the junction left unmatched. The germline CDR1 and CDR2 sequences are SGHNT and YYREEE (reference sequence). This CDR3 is CASSYGTSAETQYF. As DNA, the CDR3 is TGTGCCAGCAGCTACGGGACTAGCGCGGAGACCCAGTACTTC.

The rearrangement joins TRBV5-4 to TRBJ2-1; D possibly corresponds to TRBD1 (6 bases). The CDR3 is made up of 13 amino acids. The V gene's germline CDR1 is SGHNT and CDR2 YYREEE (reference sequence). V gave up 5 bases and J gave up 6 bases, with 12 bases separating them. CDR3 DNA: TGTGCCAGCAGTTCGGGACACATCAATGAGCAGTTCTTC. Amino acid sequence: CASSSGHINEQFF.

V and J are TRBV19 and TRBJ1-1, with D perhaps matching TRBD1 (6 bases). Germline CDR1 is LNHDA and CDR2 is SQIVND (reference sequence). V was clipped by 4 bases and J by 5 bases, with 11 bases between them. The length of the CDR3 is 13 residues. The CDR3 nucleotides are TGTGCCAGTAGTACCCGGGACATAACTGAAGCTTTCTTT. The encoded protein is CASSTRDITEAFF.

This chain's CDR3 is CASSLRQGGVPPRYNEQFF. The CDR3 region has the DNA TGTGCCAGCAGCTTAAGGCAGGGGGGAGTACCCCCGCGCTACAATGAGCAGTTCTTC. The chain employs TRBV21-1 and TRBJ2-1; the table calls TRBD1, which could not be checked here. TRBV21-1 is a listed pseudogene. The CDR3 is made up of 19 amino acids.

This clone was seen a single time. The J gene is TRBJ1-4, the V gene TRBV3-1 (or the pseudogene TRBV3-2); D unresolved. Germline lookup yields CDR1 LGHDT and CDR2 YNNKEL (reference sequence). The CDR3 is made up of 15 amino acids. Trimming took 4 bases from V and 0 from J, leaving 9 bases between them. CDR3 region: CASSPERATNEKLFF. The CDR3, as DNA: TGTGCCAGCAGCCCCGAGAGAGCAACTAATGAAAAACTGTTTTTT.

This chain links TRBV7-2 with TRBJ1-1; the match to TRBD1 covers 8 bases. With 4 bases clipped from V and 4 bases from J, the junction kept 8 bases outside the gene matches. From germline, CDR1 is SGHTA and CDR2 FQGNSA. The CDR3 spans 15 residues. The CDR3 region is CASSSTGGLGTEAFF. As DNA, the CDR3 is TGTGCCAGCAGCTCAACAGGGGGTTTGGGCACTGAAGCTTTCTTT.

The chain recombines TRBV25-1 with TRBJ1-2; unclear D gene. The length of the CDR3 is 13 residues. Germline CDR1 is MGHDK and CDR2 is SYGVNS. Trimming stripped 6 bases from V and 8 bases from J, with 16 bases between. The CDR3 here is CASSRPGIEGYTF. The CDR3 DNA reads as TGTGCCAGCAGCCGTCCCGGGATAGAGGGCTACACCTTC.

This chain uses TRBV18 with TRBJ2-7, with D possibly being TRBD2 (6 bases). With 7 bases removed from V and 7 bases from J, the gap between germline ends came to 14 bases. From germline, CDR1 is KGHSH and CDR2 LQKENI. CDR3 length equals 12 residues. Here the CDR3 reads CASFPGGWEQYF. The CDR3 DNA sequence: TGTGCCAGCTTCCCCGGGGGATGGGAGCAGTACTTC.

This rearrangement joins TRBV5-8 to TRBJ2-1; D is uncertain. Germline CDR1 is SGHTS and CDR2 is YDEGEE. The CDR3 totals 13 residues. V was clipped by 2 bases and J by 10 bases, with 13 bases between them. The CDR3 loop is CASSLDGPREQFF. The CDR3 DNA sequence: TGTGCCAGCAGCTTAGACGGTCCTAGGGAGCAGTTCTTC.

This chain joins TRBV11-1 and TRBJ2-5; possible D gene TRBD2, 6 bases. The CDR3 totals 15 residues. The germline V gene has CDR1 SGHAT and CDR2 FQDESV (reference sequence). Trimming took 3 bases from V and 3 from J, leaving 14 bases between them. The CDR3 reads CASSFTGRGEETQYF. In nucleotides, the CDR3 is TGTGCCAGCAGCTTTACCGGGAGAGGAGAAGAGACCCAGTACTTC.

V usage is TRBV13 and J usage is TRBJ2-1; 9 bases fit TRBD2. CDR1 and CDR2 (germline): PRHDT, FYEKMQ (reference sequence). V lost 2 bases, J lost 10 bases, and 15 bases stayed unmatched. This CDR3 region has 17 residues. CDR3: CASSLYLAGEGIQEQFF. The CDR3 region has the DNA TGTGCCAGCAGCTTATATTTAGCGGGAGAGGGTATTCAGGAGCAGTTCTTC.

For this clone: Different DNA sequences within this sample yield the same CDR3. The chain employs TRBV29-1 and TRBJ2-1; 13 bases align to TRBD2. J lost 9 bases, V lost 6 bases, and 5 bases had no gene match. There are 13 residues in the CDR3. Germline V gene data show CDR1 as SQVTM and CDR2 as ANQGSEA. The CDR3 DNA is TGCAGCGTAACTAGCGGGGGGGCTGGTGAGCAGTTCTTC. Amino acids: CSVTSGGAGEQFF.

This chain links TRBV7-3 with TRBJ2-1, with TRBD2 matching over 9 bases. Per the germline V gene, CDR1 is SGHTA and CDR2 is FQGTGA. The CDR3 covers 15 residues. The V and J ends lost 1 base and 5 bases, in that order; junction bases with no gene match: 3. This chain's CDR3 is CASSLMRGGHNEQFF. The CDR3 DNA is TGTGCCAGCAGCTTAATGCGGGGGGGCCACAATGAGCAGTTCTTC.

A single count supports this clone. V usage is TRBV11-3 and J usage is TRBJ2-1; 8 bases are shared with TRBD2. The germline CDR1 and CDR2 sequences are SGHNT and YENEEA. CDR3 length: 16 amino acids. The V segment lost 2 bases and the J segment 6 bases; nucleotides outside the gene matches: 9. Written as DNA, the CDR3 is TGTGCCAGCAGCTTATCCCATTTAACTAGCGGCAATGAGCAGTTCTTC. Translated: CASSLSHLTSGNEQFF.

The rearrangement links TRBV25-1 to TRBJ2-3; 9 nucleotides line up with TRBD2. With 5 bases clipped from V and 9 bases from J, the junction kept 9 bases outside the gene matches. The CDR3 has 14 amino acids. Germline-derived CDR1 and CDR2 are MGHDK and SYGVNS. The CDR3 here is CASSPPPTSGTQYF. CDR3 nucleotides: TGTGCCAGCAGTCCCCCCCCTACTAGCGGGACGCAGTATTTT.

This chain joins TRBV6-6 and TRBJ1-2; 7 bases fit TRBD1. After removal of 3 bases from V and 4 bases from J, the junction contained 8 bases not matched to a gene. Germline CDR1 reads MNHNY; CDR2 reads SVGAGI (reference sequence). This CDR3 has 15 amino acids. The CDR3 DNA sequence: TGTGCCAGCAGTTATTTGAACACAGGGGTCTATGGCTACACCTTC. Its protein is CASSYLNTGVYGYTF.

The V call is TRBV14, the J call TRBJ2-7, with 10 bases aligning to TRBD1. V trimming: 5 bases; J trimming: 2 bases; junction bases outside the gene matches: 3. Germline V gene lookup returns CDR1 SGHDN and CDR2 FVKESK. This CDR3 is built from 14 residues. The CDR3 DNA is TGTGCCAGCAGCATTGGGACAGGGGCCTACGAGCAGTACTTC. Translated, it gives CASSIGTGAYEQYF.

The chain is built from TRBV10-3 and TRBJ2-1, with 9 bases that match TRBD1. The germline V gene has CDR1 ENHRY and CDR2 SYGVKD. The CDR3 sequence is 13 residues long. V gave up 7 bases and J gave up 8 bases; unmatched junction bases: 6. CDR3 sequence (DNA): TGTGCCATCAACGAGGACAGGGGTCATGAGCAGTTCTTC. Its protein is CAINEDRGHEQFF.

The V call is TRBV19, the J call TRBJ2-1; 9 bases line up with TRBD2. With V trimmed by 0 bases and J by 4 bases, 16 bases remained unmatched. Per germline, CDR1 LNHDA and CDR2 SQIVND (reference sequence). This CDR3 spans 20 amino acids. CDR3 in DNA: TGTGCCAGTAGTATAGATCCCCTCCCCCTAGCGGGGTCCGTTTACAATGAGCAGTTCTTC. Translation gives CASSIDPLPLAGSVYNEQFF. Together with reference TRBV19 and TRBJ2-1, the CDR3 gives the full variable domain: DGGITQSPKYLFRKEGQNVTLSCEQNLNHDAMYWYRQDPGQGLRLIYYSQIVNDFQKGDIAEGYSVSREKKESFPLTVTSAQKNPTAFYLCASSIDPLPLAGSVYNEQFFGPGTRLTVL.

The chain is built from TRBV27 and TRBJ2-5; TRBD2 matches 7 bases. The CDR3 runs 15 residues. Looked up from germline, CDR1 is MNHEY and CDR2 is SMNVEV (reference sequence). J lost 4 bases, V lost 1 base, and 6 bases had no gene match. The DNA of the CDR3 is TGTGCCAGCAGTTTATGGACCTCGGGGGGAGAGACCCAGTACTTC. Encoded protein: CASSLWTSGGETQYF.

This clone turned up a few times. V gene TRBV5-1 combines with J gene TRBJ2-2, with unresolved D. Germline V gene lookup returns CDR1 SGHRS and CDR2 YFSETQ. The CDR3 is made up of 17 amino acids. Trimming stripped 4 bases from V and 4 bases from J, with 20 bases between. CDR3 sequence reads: CASSSPSGFLGTGELFF. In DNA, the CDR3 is TGCGCCAGCAGCAGTCCTTCAGGTTTTTTGGGCACCGGGGAGCTGTTTTTT.

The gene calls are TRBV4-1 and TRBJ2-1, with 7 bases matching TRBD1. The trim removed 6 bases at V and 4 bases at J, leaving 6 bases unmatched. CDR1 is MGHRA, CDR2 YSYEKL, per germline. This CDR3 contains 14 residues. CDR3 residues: CASRGTDFYNEQFF. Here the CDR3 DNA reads TGCGCCAGCAGAGGGACAGACTTTTACAATGAGCAGTTCTTC.

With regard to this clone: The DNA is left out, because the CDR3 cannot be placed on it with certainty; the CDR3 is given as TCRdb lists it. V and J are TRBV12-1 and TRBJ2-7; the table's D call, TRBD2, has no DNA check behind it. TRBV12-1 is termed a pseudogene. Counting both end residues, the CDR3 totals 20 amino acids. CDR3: CASSPPVGGGSQEGGYEQYF.

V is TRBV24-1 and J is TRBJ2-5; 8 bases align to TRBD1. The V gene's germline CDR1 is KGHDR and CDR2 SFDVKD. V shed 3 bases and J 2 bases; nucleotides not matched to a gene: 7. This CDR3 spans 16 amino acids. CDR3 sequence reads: CATSDTGQGGQETQYF. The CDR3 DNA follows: TGTGCCACCAGTGATACCGGACAGGGTGGTCAAGAGACCCAGTACTTC.

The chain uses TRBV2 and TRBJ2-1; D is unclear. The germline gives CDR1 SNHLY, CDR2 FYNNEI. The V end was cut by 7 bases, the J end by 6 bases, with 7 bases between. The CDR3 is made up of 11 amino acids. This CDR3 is CASTPGNEQFF. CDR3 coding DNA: TGTGCCAGCACCCCCGGCAATGAGCAGTTCTTC.

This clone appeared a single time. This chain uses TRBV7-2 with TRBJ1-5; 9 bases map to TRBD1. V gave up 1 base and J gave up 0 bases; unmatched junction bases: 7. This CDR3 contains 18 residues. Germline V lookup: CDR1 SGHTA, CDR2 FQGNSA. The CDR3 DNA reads TGTGCCAGCAGCTTAGTTGGGACAGGGAAGGGTAGCAATCAGCCCCAGCATTTT. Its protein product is CASSLVGTGKGSNQPQHF.